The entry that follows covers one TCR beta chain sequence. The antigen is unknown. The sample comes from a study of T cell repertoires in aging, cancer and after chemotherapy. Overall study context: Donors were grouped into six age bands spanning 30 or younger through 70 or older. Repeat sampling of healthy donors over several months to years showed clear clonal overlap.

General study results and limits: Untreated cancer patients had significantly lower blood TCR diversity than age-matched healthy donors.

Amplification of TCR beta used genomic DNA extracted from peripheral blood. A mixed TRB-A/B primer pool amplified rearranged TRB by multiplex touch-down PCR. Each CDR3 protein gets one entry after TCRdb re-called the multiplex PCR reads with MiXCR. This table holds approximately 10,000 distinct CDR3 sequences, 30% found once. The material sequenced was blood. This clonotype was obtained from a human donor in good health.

Here the CDR3 reads CSALAGTGRSEQYF. The CDR3 DNA reads as TGCAGTGCCCTAGCCGGGACAGGTCGGAGCGAGCAGTACTTC. The V gene is TRBV20-1, the J gene TRBJ2-7; 8 nucleotides match TRBD1. This CDR3 comprises 14 residues. V lost 6 bases and J lost 6; bases outside the gene matches: 13. Germline CDR1 reads DFQATT; CDR2 reads SNEGSKA (reference sequence).